This T cell receptor (beta chain) stems from a study of blood T cell repertoires in COVID-19. The wider study: Donors in the United States, Italy and Spain gave samples during acute or convalescent COVID-19.

Trimming pared 7 bases from V and 4 bases from J, leaving 13 bases between. CDR3 length: 14 amino acids. Germline V gives CDR1 SNHLY, CDR2 FYNNEI. This clone occurred once. Sequenced by immunoSEQ multiplex PCR; TCRdb stores in-frame clones only, minus some. The sample records about 130,000 clones, approximately 85% being singletons. The sequenced sample consisted of peripheral blood. The receptor was isolated from a man at least 80 years old with active or convalescent COVID-19. V is TRBV2 and J is TRBJ2-2, with D tentatively TRBD1 (6 bases). CDR3 DNA sequence: TGTGCCAGCAAGGTGGGGGCGACCACCGGGGAGCTGTTTTTT. Protein sequence: CASKVGATTGELFF.